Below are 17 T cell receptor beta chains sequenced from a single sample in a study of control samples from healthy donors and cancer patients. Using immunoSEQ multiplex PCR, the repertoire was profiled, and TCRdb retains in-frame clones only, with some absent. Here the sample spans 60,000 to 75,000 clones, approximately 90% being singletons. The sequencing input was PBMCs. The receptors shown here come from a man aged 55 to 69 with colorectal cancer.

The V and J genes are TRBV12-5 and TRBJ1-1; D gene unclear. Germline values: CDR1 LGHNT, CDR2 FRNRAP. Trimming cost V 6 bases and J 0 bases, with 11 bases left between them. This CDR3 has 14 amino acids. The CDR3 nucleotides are TGTGCTAGTGGCAAGCCGACGGTGAACACTGAAGCTTTCTTT. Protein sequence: CASGKPTVNTEAFF.

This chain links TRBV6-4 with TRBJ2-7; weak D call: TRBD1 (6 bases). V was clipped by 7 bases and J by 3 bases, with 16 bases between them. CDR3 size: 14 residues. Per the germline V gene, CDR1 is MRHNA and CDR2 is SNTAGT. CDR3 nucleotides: TGTGCCAGCACCCGGACAGAGAAAGTCTACGAGCAGTACTTC. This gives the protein CASTRTEKVYEQYF.

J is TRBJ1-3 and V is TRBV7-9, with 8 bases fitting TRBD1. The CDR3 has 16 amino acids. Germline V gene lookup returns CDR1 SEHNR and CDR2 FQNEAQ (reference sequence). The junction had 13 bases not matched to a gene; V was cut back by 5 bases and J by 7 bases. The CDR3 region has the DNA TGTGCCAGCAGCCAAGGACAGGGAATGAAGGGGAACACCATATATTTT. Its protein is CASSQGQGMKGNTIYF.

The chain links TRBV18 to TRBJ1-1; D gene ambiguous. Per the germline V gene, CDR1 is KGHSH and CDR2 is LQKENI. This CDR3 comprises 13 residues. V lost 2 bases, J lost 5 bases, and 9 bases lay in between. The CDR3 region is CASSPDGRTEAFF. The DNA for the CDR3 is TGTGCCAGCTCACCAGACGGGAGAACTGAAGCTTTCTTT.

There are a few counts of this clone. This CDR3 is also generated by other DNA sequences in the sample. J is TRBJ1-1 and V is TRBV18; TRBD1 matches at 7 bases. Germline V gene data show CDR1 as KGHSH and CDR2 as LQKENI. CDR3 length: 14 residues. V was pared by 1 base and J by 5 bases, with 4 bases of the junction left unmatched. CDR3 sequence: CASSPQGAGTEAFF. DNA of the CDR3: TGTGCCAGCTCACCACAGGGGGCTGGAACTGAAGCTTTCTTT.

CDR3 loop: CASSVFGGTNEKLFF. The CDR3, as DNA: TGTGCCAGCAGCGTATTTGGGGGGACTAATGAAAAACTGTTTTTT. The chain joins TRBV9 to TRBJ1-4; TRBD1 is a possible D gene (5 bases). Germline values: CDR1 SGDLS, CDR2 YYNGEE. V gave up 1 base and J gave up 2 bases, with 9 bases separating them. The CDR3 loop spans 15 amino acids.

The CDR3 loop reads CASSLGGFNQPQHF. For the CDR3, the DNA is TGCGCCAGCAGCTTGGGCGGCTTCAATCAGCCCCAGCATTTT. This chain links TRBV5-1 with TRBJ1-5; D is uncertain. Trimming removed 0 bases from V and 3 bases from J, with 7 bases in between. The CDR3 spans 14 residues. Germline values: CDR1 SGHRS, CDR2 YFSETQ.

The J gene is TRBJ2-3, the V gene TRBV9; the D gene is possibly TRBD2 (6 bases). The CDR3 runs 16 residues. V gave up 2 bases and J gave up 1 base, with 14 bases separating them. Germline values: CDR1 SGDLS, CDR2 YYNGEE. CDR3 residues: CASSVLGGKGTDTQYF. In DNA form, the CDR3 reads TGTGCCAGCAGCGTCCTAGGAGGGAAGGGCACAGATACGCAGTATTTT. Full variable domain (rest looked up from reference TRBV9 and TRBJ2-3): DSGVTQTPKHLITATGQRVTLRCSPRSGDLSVYWYQQSLDQGLQFLIQYYNGEERAKGNILERFSAQQFPDLHSELNLSSLELGDSALYFCASSVLGGKGTDTQYFGPGTRLTVL.

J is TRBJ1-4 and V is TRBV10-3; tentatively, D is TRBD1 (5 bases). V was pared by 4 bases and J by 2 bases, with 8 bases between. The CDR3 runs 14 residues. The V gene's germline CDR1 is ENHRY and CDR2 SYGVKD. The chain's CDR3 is CAISGGGTNEKLFF. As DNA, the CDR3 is TGTGCCATCAGTGGTGGGGGTACTAATGAAAAACTGTTTTTT.

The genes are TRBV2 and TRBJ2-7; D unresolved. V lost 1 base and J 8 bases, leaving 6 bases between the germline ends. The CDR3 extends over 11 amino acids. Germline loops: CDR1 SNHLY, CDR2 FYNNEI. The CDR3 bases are TGTGCCAGCAGTGAAGGGGCGCAGCAGTACTTC. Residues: CASSEGAQQYF. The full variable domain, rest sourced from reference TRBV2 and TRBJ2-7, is EPEVTQTPSHQVTQMGQEVILRCVPISNHLYFYWYRQILGQKVEFLVSFYNNEISEKSEIFDDQFSVERPDGSNFTLKIRSTKLEDSAMYFCASSEGAQQYFGPGTRLTVT.

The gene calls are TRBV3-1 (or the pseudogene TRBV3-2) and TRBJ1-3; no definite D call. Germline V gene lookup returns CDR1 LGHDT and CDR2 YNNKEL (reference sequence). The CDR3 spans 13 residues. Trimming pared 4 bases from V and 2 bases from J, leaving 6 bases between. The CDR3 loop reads CASSRGPGNTIYF. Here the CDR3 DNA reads TGTGCCAGCAGCCGCGGGCCTGGAAACACCATATATTTT.

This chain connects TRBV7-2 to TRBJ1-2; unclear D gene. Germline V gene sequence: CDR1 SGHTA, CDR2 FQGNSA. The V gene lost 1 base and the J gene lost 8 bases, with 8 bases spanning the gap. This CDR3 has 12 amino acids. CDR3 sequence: CASSLEGQGYTF. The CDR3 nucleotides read TGTGCCAGCAGCTTAGAAGGGCAGGGCTACACCTTC.

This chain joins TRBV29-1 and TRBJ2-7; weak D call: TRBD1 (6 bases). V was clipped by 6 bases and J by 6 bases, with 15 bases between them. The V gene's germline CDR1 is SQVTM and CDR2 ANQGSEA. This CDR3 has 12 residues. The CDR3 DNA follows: TGCAGCGTGGGACACAGTTTCTCCGAGCAGTACTTC. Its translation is CSVGHSFSEQYF.

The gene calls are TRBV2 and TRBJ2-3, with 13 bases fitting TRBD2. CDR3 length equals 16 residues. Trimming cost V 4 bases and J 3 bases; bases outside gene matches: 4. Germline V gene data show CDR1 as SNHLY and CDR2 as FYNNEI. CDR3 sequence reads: CASSASGLAGTDTQYF. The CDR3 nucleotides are TGTGCCAGCAGTGCCTCGGGACTAGCGGGGACAGATACGCAGTATTTT.

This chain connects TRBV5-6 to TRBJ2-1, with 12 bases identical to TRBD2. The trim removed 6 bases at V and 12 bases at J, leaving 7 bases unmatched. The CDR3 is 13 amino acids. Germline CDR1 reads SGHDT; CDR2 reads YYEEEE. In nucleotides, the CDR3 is TGTGCCAGCACCGAAACTAGCGGGGGGAGGCAGTTCTTC. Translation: CASTETSGGRQFF.

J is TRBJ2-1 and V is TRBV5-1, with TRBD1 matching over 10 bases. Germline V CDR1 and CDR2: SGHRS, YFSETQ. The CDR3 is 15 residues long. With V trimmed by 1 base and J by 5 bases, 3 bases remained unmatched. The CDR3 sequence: CASSLLGQGNNEQFF. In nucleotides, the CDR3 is TGCGCCAGCAGCTTGCTGGGACAGGGGAACAATGAGCAGTTCTTC.

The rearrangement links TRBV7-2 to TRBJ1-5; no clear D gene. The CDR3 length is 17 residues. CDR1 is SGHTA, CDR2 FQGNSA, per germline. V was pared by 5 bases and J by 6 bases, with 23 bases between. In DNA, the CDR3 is TGTGCCAGCAGCCCCGAGGCAGGCAGGCCCTGGGGTCAGCCCCAGCATTTT. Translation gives CASSPEAGRPWGQPQHF.